The entry that follows covers one T cell receptor (beta chain) sequence. Its antigen is unknown. Trimming stripped 1 base from V and 3 bases from J, with 13 bases between. Germline V lookup: CDR1 SGDLS, CDR2 YYNGEE. The CDR3 is made up of 15 amino acids. The entry originates in a study of shared clonotypes between healthy human individuals. Nashville, Tennessee was home to all donors, who were Caucasian adults. Data came from immunoSEQ multiplex PCR; TCRdb stores just in-frame clones and leaves some out. In the table there are some 2,000,000 clones, 95% of which are singletons. Whole-study results and caveats: Generally, naive subsets (rather than memory subsets) showed larger estimated richness. Incomplete sequencing of sorted subsets was indicated by rarefaction despite large depth. Generation probabilities of non-shared clonotypes were lower (relative to those shared by all four donors).

This clonotype was sampled from a man aged 18 to 29 in good health. The chain has TRBV9 and TRBJ1-2; D remains ambiguous. Sequences were obtained from naive CD4+ T cells sorted from blood. Subset of the sample: CD45RA+ positively selected. DNA of the CDR3: TGTGCCAGCAGCGTACGCGGACGGGGTGACTATGGCTACACCTTC. Translation: CASSVRGRGDYGYTF.